This T cell receptor beta chain was sequenced for a study of T-cell reconstitution after alpha-beta-depleted transplantation in children. This clonotype was counted only a few times. Preparation of the TCRbeta library was carried out with unique molecular identifiers. A single record per CDR3 protein comes from TCRdb applying MiXCR to the PCR reads. The sample records around 380,000 distinct CDR3 sequences, about a tenth being singletons. V gave up 0 bases and J gave up 4 bases; unmatched junction bases: 6. Per the germline V gene, CDR1 is DFQATT and CDR2 is SNEGSKA (reference sequence). The CDR3 sequence is 15 residues long.

The source material was PBMCs from the stem cell graft donor, sampled from the stem cell graft. This receptor was obtained from a human donor who donated a stem cell graft to a child with acute myeloid leukemia. V and J are TRBV20-1 and TRBJ2-1; the match to TRBD2 covers 7 bases. CDR3 loop: CSARDRLAVYNEQFF. CDR3 nucleotides: TGCAGTGCTAGAGATAGGCTAGCGGTATACAATGAGCAGTTCTTC.